This TCR beta chain was sequenced in a study of CD8 T cells in ankylosing spondylitis (dated by TCRdb to the late 2010s). For the study in its entirety: T cell receptor beta repertoires were profiled in healthy donors and ankylosing spondylitis patients so that disease-linked TCR variants could be found. In total, the full study cohort was made up of about 110 healthy donors and approximately 27 ankylosing spondylitis patients. Peripheral blood samples were taken, and synovial fluid was additionally collected from ankylosing spondylitis patients. Beyond this particular receptor, the publication reports: The disease-linked clones were reported as significantly enriched in matched synovial fluid samples from ankylosing spondylitis patients. A CD8+ phenotype was shown by the disease-linked clones, which were found at relatively low frequencies in peripheral blood. A TCR beta motif of seven or eight highly homologous amino acid variants appeared characteristic of blood from ankylosing spondylitis patients. Some of the motif variants had been reported before in the synovial fluid and blood of reactive arthritis patients, a finding that suggests common disease-initiation mechanisms.

In its sample, this clonotype was seen many times. It lacks a known antigen. No base qualities exist here, and no much larger clone lies one base off it. The cysteine opens and the phenylalanine closes a CDR3 of 14 amino acids. Just CDR3 DNA is preserved here, 42 bases in frame from base 1. The germline V gene (reference sequence) yields DFQATT for CDR1 and SNEGSKA for CDR2. Trimming leaves V shorter by 6 bases and J shorter by 2 bases, with the junction holding 9 bases beyond the gene matches. The run used an Illumina HiSeq 2500. Quantitative 5'-RACE with molecular barcodes was the method used to prepare the TCR beta libraries. The original methods were these. A new computational method, built on a probabilistic model of VDJ rearrangement, was used to identify disease-linked TCR variants. TCRdb cleaned the public reads at Q25 with fastp, built clones with MiXCR and kept in-frame beta chains. Each entry merges the rows of one CDR3 protein and shows their most common DNA and genes. V and J calls and clone size were set by TCRdb, not the authors. The sample profile shows some 840,000 distinct CDR3 sequences; 12% of them were found once. The ten largest clones take up about 0.5% of the sample.

This sequence was found in a male donor with ankylosing spondylitis. The chain employs TRBV20-1 and TRBJ2-7, and TRBD1 aligns with 8 junction nucleotides. Specimen: blood, either unsorted or a sorted T cell fraction (not recorded which). The bases read TGCAGTGCACCCCGACAGGGGAACACCTACGAGCAGTACTTC. It encodes CSAPRQGNTYEQYF.